Following are 32 T cell receptor beta chains from one sample sequenced in a study of shared clonotypes between healthy human individuals. The table came from immunoSEQ multiplex PCR; TCRdb's copy has only in-frame clones and leaves some out. The table has fewer than 850,000 clones, about three quarters seen once. The sample comprised memory CD4+ T cells sorted from blood. Documented subset: CD45RA-negative fraction. The receptors come from a woman under 40 in good health.

This sequence joins TRBV14 and TRBJ2-1; 9 bases match TRBD2. The CDR3 consists of 17 residues. Germline V gene data show CDR1 as SGHDN and CDR2 as FVKESK. The J segment lost 7 bases and the V segment lost 0 bases, leaving 10 bases of the junction unmatched. The CDR3 nucleotides read TGTGCCAGCAGCCAAGACAGAGGGCTAGCGGGGACGAATGAGCAGTTCTTC. It encodes CASSQDRGLAGTNEQFF.

The sample holds a few counts of this clone. Germline and junction disagree at one end, which may indicate a read error. The chain joins TRBV5-8 to TRBJ2-3, with 13 bases fitting TRBD2. The germline V gene encodes CDR1 SGHTS and CDR2 YDEGEE. CDR3 length: 18 amino acids. For the CDR3, the DNA is TGTGCCAGCAGGTTGGGACTAGCGGGACTCCCGATCACAGATACGCAGTATTTT. Amino acids: CASRLGLAGLPITDTQYF.

The chain combines TRBV11-2 with TRBJ2-5; D is possibly TRBD2 (5 bases). There are 15 residues in the CDR3. Germline V gene sequence: CDR1 SGHAT, CDR2 FQNNGV. V gave up 4 bases and J gave up 3 bases, with 15 bases separating them. The CDR3 region has the DNA TGTGCCAGCAGCTCCCGTACGACCGGGAAAGAGACCCAGTACTTC. Protein product: CASSSRTTGKETQYF. The full variable domain, with the rest looked up from reference TRBV11-2 and TRBJ2-5, is EAGVAQSPRYKIIEKRQSVAFWCNPISGHATLYWYQQILGQGPKLLIQFQNNGVVDDSQLPKDRFSAERLKGVDSTLKIQPAKLEDSAVYLCASSSRTTGKETQYFGPGTRLLVL.

The chain combines TRBV18 with TRBJ1-2; D is unresolved. The CDR3 has 14 residues. In germline, CDR1 is KGHSH, CDR2 LQKENI. Trimming took off 2 bases at V and 2 bases at J, with 9 bases between the two ends. The CDR3 DNA sequence: TGTGCCAGCTCACCAGTAGATAAGAACTATGGCTACACCTTC. Encoded protein: CASSPVDKNYGYTF.

This clone was observed once. The rearrangement uses TRBV10-1 and TRBJ2-3; weak D call: TRBD2 (5 bases). The V end was cut by 0 bases, the J end by 5 bases, with 9 bases between. Germline V gene data show CDR1 as WNHNN and CDR2 as SYGVQD (reference sequence). This CDR3 region has 14 residues. In nucleotides, the CDR3 is TGCGCCAGCAGTGAGTCCCCGAGCGGAGATACGCAGTATTTT. This translates into CASSESPSGDTQYF.

To note about this clone: The sample contains more than one DNA sequence encoding this CDR3. The chain carries TRBV7-6 and TRBJ2-5; 15 bases map to TRBD2. CDR1 SGHVS and CDR2 FNYEAQ come from the germline V gene. The CDR3 sequence is 16 residues long. V shed 5 bases, J shed 3 bases, and the junction held 4 bases outside the gene matches. CDR3 sequence: CASSQGLAGGEETQYF. In nucleotides, the CDR3 is TGTGCCAGCAGCCAGGGACTAGCGGGAGGTGAAGAGACCCAGTACTTC.

V usage is TRBV4-1 and J usage is TRBJ2-1; D might be TRBD2 (6 bases). This CDR3 spans 20 amino acids. The ends were cut back, 0 bases at V and 1 base at J, with 22 bases in the middle. CDR1 is MGHRA and CDR2 is YSYEKL in the germline V gene. In DNA, the CDR3 is TGCGCCAGCAGCCAAGATCCGATTTACTCGACTAGTGTGTCCTACAATGAGCAGTTCTTC. It specifies CASSQDPIYSTSVSYNEQFF.

This clone was counted a few times. The chain recombines TRBV19 with TRBJ2-2, with TRBD2 matching over 7 bases. This CDR3 region has 16 residues. With 6 bases clipped from V and 4 bases from J, the junction kept 11 bases outside the gene matches. Germline V lookup: CDR1 LNHDA, CDR2 SQIVND (reference sequence). In DNA, the CDR3 is TGTGCCAGTAGCGTTAGGGGAGGGAGAAGCACCGGGGAGCTGTTTTTT. Translating gives CASSVRGGRSTGELFF.

The V gene is TRBV30, the J gene TRBJ2-1; 11 bases line up with TRBD2. The J segment lost 7 bases and the V segment lost 8 bases, leaving 13 bases of the junction unmatched. Germline V gene lookup returns CDR1 GTSNPN and CDR2 SVGIG (reference sequence). This CDR3 contains 15 residues. The CDR3 bases are TGTGCCCGAGAGTTCGTTAGCGGGAGGGCGAATGAGCAGTTCTTC. Translation: CAREFVSGRANEQFF.

The chain couples TRBV6-5 to TRBJ1-2; a weak D match, TRBD1 (6 bases). CDR1 MNHEY and CDR2 SVGAGI come from the germline V gene. V was pared by 2 bases and J by 7 bases, with 11 bases between. The CDR3 sequence is 13 residues long. CDR3 residues: CASSYGPGVGYTF. CDR3 nucleotides: TGTGCCAGCAGTTACGGGCCAGGGGTTGGCTACACCTTC.

CDR3: CASSRSSGEAYSNQPQHF. As DNA, the CDR3 is TGTGCCAGTAGCCGATCCTCAGGGGAAGCCTATAGCAATCAGCCCCAGCATTTT. The chain combines TRBV19 with TRBJ1-5; TRBD1 is a possible D gene (6 bases). The CDR3 totals 18 residues. CDR1 and CDR2 (germline): LNHDA, SQIVND (reference sequence). V shed 6 bases and J shed 0 bases, with 21 bases lying between them.

The chain has TRBV13 and TRBJ2-5; tentatively, D is TRBD1 (5 bases). In germline, CDR1 is PRHDT, CDR2 FYEKMQ (reference sequence). The CDR3 length is 13 residues. V was pared by 5 bases and J by 7 bases, with 14 bases between. CDR3: CASSERQIGTQYF. The CDR3 DNA follows: TGTGCCAGCAGCGAACGACAGATAGGGACCCAGTACTTC.

This chain uses TRBV6-4 with TRBJ2-5; D gene ambiguous. V gave up 11 bases and J gave up 5 bases, with 9 bases separating them. From germline, CDR1 is MRHNA and CDR2 SNTAGT. This CDR3 is 10 amino acids long. CDR3 nucleotide sequence: TGTGCCCAGGCCCCGGAGACCCAGTACTTC. Translated, it gives CAQAPETQYF.

This chain connects TRBV30 to TRBJ2-5, with D uncertain. Trimming removed 3 bases from V and 5 bases from J, with 13 bases in between. The germline CDR1 and CDR2 sequences are GTSNPN and SVGIG (reference sequence). CDR3 length: 13 residues. The CDR3 loop is CAWRADSRETQYF. The CDR3 DNA is TGTGCCTGGAGGGCGGATAGTCGGGAGACCCAGTACTTC.

This clone was found a few times. V is TRBV11-3 and J is TRBJ2-7, with unresolved D. This CDR3 spans 15 amino acids. V lost 1 base to trimming and J lost 5 bases, with 15 bases between them. Per the germline V gene, CDR1 is SGHNT and CDR2 is YENEEA. The CDR3, as DNA: TGTGCCAGCAGCTTAGGGGCAGGCACTCGAGACGAGCAGTACTTC. Encoded protein: CASSLGAGTRDEQYF.

The rearrangement links TRBV29-1 to TRBJ1-1, with D possibly being TRBD1 (6 bases). CDR1 is SQVTM and CDR2 is ANQGSEA in the germline V gene. The CDR3 is 12 residues long. The ends were cut back, 5 bases at V and 2 bases at J, with 9 bases in the middle. CDR3 loop: CSVRTVNTEAFF. CDR3 DNA sequence: TGCAGCGTTCGGACAGTAAACACTGAAGCTTTCTTT.

This clone was seen once. This same CDR3 is encoded by further DNA sequences in the sample. This rearrangement joins TRBV7-2 to TRBJ2-3; D gene ambiguous. The germline V and J ends were trimmed by 1 base and 4 bases, with 6 bases remaining between them. Germline lookup yields CDR1 SGHTA and CDR2 FQGNSA. This CDR3 is built from 13 residues. The CDR3 sequence is CASSLVLADTQYF. The CDR3 DNA sequence: TGTGCCAGCAGCTTAGTCCTCGCAGATACGCAGTATTTT.

This sequence joins TRBV19 and TRBJ2-6, with a tentative D call TRBD1 (6 bases). Germline-derived CDR1 and CDR2 are LNHDA and SQIVND (reference sequence). CDR3 size: 19 residues. The ends were cut back, 7 bases at V and 1 base at J, with 23 bases in the middle. The CDR3 bases are TGTGCCAGTACTGTAGGGACATCTTTTAGTAGATCTGGGGCCAACGTCCTGACTTTC. Translating it yields CASTVGTSFSRSGANVLTF. Combining the CDR3 with reference TRBV19 and TRBJ2-6 gives the whole variable domain DGGITQSPKYLFRKEGQNVTLSCEQNLNHDAMYWYRQDPGQGLRLIYYSQIVNDFQKGDIAEGYSVSREKKESFPLTVTSAQKNPTAFYLCASTVGTSFSRSGANVLTFGAGSRLTVL.

This rearrangement joins TRBV16 to TRBJ2-4; D assignment may be TRBD1 or TRBD2 (7 bases each). CDR3 length: 19 amino acids. Per germline, CDR1 KGHSY and CDR2 FQNENV. Trimming shortened V by 4 bases and J by 0 bases, and 22 bases separated the two germline ends. The CDR3 here is CASSLQGDYDTLAKNIQYF. Written as DNA, the CDR3 is TGTGCCAGCAGCCTTCAGGGGGACTACGATACCCTAGCCAAAAACATTCAGTACTTC.

The chain links TRBV25-1 to TRBJ1-4; 8 bases are a match to TRBD1. This CDR3 spans 15 amino acids. In germline, CDR1 is MGHDK, CDR2 SYGVNS. The V gene end was trimmed by 2 bases and the J gene end by 5 bases; junction bases not matched to a gene: 4. CDR3 nucleotides: TGTGCCAGCAGTGAAAGGGACAGGATAAATGAAAAACTGTTTTTT. It encodes CASSERDRINEKLFF.

V usage is TRBV5-6 and J usage is TRBJ2-3, with D unresolved. CDR1 and CDR2 (germline): SGHDT, YYEEEE. V lost 3 bases to trimming and J lost 4 bases, with 12 bases between them. This CDR3 is 14 amino acids long. The CDR3 DNA follows: TGTGCCAGCAGCTCAAGGACCTGGGCAGATACGCAGTATTTT. This translates into CASSSRTWADTQYF.

This clone was counted at least ten times. The J gene is TRBJ1-5, the V gene TRBV4-1; 11 bases align to TRBD1. CDR3 size: 14 residues. V trimming: 4 bases; J trimming: 5 bases; junction bases outside the gene matches: 1. Germline assignment: CDR1 MGHRA and CDR2 YSYEKL. The CDR3: CASSRGQGDQPQHF. CDR3 DNA: TGCGCCAGCAGCCGGGGACAGGGGGATCAGCCCCAGCATTTT.

The V call is TRBV28, the J call TRBJ2-2; unclear D gene. Per the germline V gene, CDR1 is MDHEN and CDR2 is SYDVKM. V was shortened by 4 bases and J by 2 bases, with 17 bases between the two germline ends. This CDR3 comprises 17 residues. CDR3 amino acids: CASSSYTSKPNTGELFF. The CDR3 bases are TGTGCCAGCAGTTCTTACACGAGCAAGCCCAACACCGGGGAGCTGTTTTTT.

This clone was observed a handful of times. The chain employs TRBV25-1 and TRBJ1-1; D is uncertain. The germline V gene encodes CDR1 MGHDK and CDR2 SYGVNS. V lost 4 bases to trimming and J lost 0 bases, with 21 bases between them. CDR3 length: 18 residues. The CDR3 DNA is TGTGCCAGCAGTGTGCCCTATTCACCGGGGAGTATGAACACTGAAGCTTTCTTT. Amino acid sequence: CASSVPYSPGSMNTEAFF. Supplemented by reference TRBV25-1 and TRBJ1-1, the full variable domain reads EADIYQTPRYLVIGTGKKITLECSQTMGHDKMYWYQQDPGMELHLIHYSYGVNSTEKGDLSSESTVSRIRTEHFPLTLESARPSHTSQYLCASSVPYSPGSMNTEAFFGQGTRLTVV.

The V gene is TRBV28, the J gene TRBJ2-7; 7 bases agree with TRBD2. V dropped 5 bases and J dropped 4; count of bases not matched to a gene: 11. CDR3 length equals 15 residues. The V gene's germline CDR1 is MDHEN and CDR2 SYDVKM. CDR3 DNA: TGTGCCAGCAGTAACCGAGCGGGGTTTTTTTACGAGCAGTACTTC. Protein: CASSNRAGFFYEQYF.

The chain carries TRBV28 and TRBJ2-2, with 10 bases fitting TRBD2. The CDR3 runs 14 residues. The germline CDR1 and CDR2 sequences are MDHEN and SYDVKM. With V trimmed by 2 bases and J by 6 bases, 0 bases remained unmatched. The CDR3 nucleotides read TGTGCCAGCAGTTTAAGCGGGAGGGCCGGGGAGCTGTTTTTT. This translates into CASSLSGRAGELFF.

The chain is built from TRBV4-1 and TRBJ1-5; D is possibly TRBD1 (5 bases). V lost 2 bases to trimming and J lost 0 bases, with 17 bases between them. This CDR3 contains 18 residues. Germline CDR1 is MGHRA and CDR2 is YSYEKL. The CDR3 bases are TGCGCCAGCAGCCAAAATCCGGGACGTCTTTATAGCAATCAGCCCCAGCATTTT. Translation: CASSQNPGRLYSNQPQHF.

This chain links TRBV11-2 with TRBJ2-2, with TRBD2 matching over 8 bases. V lost 3 bases, J lost 6 bases, and 6 bases stayed unmatched. This CDR3 is 15 amino acids long. In germline, CDR1 is SGHAT, CDR2 FQNNGV. CDR3 residues: CASSLGGRNPGELFF. For the CDR3, the DNA is TGTGCCAGCAGCTTGGGCGGGAGGAATCCCGGGGAGCTGTTTTTT.

The rearrangement uses TRBV27 and TRBJ2-7; 8 bases map to TRBD2. The CDR3 covers 17 residues. V lost 3 bases and J lost 2; bases outside the gene matches: 12. Germline lookup yields CDR1 MNHEY and CDR2 SMNVEV (reference sequence). Written as DNA, the CDR3 is TGTGCCAGCAGTTTCTCGGCTCGCGCGGGAGGTACCTACGAGCAGTACTTC. Encoded protein: CASSFSARAGGTYEQYF.

The rearrangement uses TRBV10-3 and TRBJ2-7, with 7 bases identical to TRBD2. Germline CDR1 is ENHRY and CDR2 is SYGVKD. V was pared by 3 bases and J by 2 bases, with 7 bases of the junction left unmatched. The CDR3 sequence is 15 residues long. The CDR3 DNA is TGTGCCATCAGTGATGCGGGGGTGGTTACCTACGAGCAGTACTTC. Translation gives CAISDAGVVTYEQYF.

The V gene is TRBV7-2, the J gene TRBJ2-1, with TRBD2 identical over 7 bases. This CDR3 region has 18 residues. The V gene end was trimmed by 6 bases and the J gene end by 0 bases; junction bases not matched to a gene: 14. Germline V gene data show CDR1 as SGHTA and CDR2 as FQGNSA. The CDR3 region is CASRSAGSAKSSYNEQFF. CDR3 nucleotide sequence: TGTGCCAGCAGATCAGCGGGGAGTGCCAAAAGCTCCTACAATGAGCAGTTCTTC. Based on the CDR3 plus reference TRBV7-2 and TRBJ2-1, the full variable domain is GAGVSQSPSNKVTEKGKDVELRCDPISGHTALYWYRQSLGQGLEFLIYFQGNSAPDKSGLPSDRFSAERTGGSVSTLTIQRTQQEDSAVYLCASRSAGSAKSSYNEQFFGPGTRLTVL.

V and J are TRBV18 and TRBJ1-1; D might be TRBD1 (6 bases). V gave up 8 bases and J gave up 0 bases, with 16 bases separating them. Germline CDR1 reads KGHSH; CDR2 reads LQKENI. This CDR3 is built from 15 residues. CDR3: CASLTDRAMNTEAFF. As DNA, the CDR3 is TGTGCCAGCCTGACGGACAGAGCTATGAACACTGAAGCTTTCTTT.